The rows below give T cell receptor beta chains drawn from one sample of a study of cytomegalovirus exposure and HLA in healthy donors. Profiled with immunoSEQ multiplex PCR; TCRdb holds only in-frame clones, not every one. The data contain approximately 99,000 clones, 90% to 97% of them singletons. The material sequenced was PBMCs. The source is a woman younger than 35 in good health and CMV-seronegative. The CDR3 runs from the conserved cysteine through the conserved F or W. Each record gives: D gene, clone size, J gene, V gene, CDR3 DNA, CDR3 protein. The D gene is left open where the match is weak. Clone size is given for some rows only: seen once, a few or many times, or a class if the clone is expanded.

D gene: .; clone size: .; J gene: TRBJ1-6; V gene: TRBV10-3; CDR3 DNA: TGTGCCATCAGTGAGATGAGCTCCTATAATTCACCCCTCCACTTT; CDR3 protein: CAISEMSSYNSPLHF
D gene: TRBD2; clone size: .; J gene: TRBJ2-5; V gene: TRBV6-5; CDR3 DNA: TGTGCCAGCAGTTCTCGGGGGGTTGCAAGGGAGACCCAGTACTTC; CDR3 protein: CASSSRGVARETQYF
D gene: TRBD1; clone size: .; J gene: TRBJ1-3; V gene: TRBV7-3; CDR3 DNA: TGTGCCAGCAGCTTTACAGGGGGCCTCTCCTATGATGGAAACACCATATATTTT; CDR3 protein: CASSFTGGLSYDGNTIYF
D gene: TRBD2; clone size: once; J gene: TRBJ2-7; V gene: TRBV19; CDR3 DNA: TGTGCCAGCAAGAGCGGGGCCGAGCAGTACTTC; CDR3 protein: CASKSGAEQYF
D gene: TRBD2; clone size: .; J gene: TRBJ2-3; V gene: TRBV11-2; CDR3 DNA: TGTGCCAGCAGCCGGACTAGCGGGGGGGCCGTAGATACGCAGTATTTT; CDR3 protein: CASSRTSGGAVDTQYF
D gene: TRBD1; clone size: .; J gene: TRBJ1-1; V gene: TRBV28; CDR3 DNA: TGTGCCAGCAGTTTAGGGACAGGGCGCGCTTTCTTT; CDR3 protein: CASSLGTGRAFF
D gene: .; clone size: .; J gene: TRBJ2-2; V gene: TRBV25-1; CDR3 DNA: TGTGCCAGCAGTGAATATATTCAGGGGACCACCGGGGAGCTGTTTTTT; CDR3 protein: CASSEYIQGTTGELFF
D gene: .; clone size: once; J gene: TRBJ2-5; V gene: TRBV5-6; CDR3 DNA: TGTGCCAGCAGCTTTGCGGCAGAAGAGACCCAGTACTTC; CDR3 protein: CASSFAAEETQYF
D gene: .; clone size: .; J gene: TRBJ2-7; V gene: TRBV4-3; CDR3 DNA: TGCGCCAGCAGCCAAGACTTACGGGGCTACGAGCAGTACTTC; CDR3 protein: CASSQDLRGYEQYF
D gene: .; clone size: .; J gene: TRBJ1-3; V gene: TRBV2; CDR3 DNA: TGTGCCAGCTTTACAGGGACTGGAAACACCATATATTTT; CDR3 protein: CASFTGTGNTIYF
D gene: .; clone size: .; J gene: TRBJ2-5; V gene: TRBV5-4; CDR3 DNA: TGTGCCAGCAGCGAGGATATTGGGGAGACCCAGTACTTC; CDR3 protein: CASSEDIGETQYF
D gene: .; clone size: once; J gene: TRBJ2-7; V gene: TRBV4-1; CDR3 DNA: TGCGCCAGCAGCCAAACGCAGGGGGGAAACTACGAGCAGTACTTC; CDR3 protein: CASSQTQGGNYEQYF
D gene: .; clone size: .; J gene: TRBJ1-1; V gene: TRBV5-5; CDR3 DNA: TGTGCCAGCAGCTTCCGGACAGCCCAGAACACTGAAGCTTTCTTT; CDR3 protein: CASSFRTAQNTEAFF
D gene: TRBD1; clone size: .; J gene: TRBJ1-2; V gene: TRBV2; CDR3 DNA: TGTGCCAGCAGTGGAGTCCGGGACAGGGCTGGCTACACCTTC; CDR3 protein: CASSGVRDRAGYTF
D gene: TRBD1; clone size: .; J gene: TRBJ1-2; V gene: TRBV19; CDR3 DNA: TGTGCCAGTAGAGGAGGGACAGGGGGCGTATACACCTTC; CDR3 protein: CASRGGTGGVYTF
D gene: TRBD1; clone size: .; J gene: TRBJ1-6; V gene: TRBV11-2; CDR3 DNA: TGTGCCAGCAGCCCACTGGACAGGGGGCTGAATTCACCCCTCCACTTT; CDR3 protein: CASSPLDRGLNSPLHF
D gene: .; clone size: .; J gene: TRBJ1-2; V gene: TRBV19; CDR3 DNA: TGTGCCAGTAGTACGAGAGCATACGACATACTGTCGATCCTCTATGGCTACACCTTC; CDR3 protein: CASSTRAYDILSILYGYTF
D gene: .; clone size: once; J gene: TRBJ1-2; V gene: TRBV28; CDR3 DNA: TGTGCCAGCAAAGGGCAGGGCCCCAACTATGGCTACACCTTC; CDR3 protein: CASKGQGPNYGYTF
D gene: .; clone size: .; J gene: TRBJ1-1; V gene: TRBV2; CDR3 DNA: TGTGCCAGCAGTGTGAAACGGGAAGCTTTCTTT; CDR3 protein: CASSVKREAFF
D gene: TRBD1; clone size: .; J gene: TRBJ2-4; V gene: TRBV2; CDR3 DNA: TGTGCCAGCGAACTCGAAGGGCCGCAGGGGGCGACGTACATTCAGTACTTC; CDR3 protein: CASELEGPQGATYIQYF
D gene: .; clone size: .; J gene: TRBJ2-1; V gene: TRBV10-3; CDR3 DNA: TGTGCCACCGGTATTTCGGACGGGAGCTCCTACAATGAGCAGTTCTTC; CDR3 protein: CATGISDGSSYNEQFF
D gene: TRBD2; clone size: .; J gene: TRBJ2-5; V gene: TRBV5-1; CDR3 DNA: TGCGCCAGCAGCCCCGGGGGGGGGAATTGGTACTTC; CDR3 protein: CASSPGGGNWYF
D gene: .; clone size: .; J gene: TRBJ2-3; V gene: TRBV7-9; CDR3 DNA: TGTGCCAGCAGCCCCAAACAGGGAAGCACAGATACGCAGTATTTT; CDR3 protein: CASSPKQGSTDTQYF
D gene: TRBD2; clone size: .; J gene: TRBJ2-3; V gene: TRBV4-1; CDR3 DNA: TGCGCCAGCAGCCAAGAAAAGGGACTAGCGGGGGGCGGCAGCACAGATACGCAGTATTTT; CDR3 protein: CASSQEKGLAGGGSTDTQYF
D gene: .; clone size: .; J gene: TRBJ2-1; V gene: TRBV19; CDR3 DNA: TGTGCCAGTAGTATTGTAGGGGCCAAAGGTGGGCAGTTCTTC; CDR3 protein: CASSIVGAKGGQFF
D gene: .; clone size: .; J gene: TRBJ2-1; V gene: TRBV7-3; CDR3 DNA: TGTGCCAGCAGCTTAAAACCCTCGGGACCGCCTGGAGGGGAGCAGTTCTTC; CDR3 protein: CASSLKPSGPPGGEQFF
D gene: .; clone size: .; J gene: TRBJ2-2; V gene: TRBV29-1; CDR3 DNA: TGCAGCGTACTAACCCCTGACAGGTCTAACACCGGGGAGCTGTTTTTT; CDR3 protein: CSVLTPDRSNTGELFF
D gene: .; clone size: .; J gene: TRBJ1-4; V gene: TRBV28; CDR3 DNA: TGTGCCAGCAGTTTATCTGGTGGGGGCTTTGAAAAACTGTTTTTT; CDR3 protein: CASSLSGGGFEKLFF
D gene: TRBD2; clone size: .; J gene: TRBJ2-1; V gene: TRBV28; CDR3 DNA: TGTGCCAGCCACTTGAGCGGGGGGAACAATGAGCAGTTCTTC; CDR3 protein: CASHLSGGNNEQFF
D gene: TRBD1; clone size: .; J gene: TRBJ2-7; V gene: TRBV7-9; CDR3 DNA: TGTGCCAGCAGCACCACCAGGACAGGGAGCTCCTACGAGCAGTACTTC; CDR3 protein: CASSTTRTGSSYEQYF
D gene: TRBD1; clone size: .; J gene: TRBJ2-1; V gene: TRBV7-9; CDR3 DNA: TGTGCCAGCAGCTCTCGGGACAGGGAACATGAGCAGTTCTTC; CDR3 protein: CASSSRDREHEQFF
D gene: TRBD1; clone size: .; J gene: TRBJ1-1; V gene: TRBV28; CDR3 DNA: TGTGCCAGCAGTCCCGGGACAGGGGCTGCTGAAGCTTTCTTT; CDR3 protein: CASSPGTGAAEAFF
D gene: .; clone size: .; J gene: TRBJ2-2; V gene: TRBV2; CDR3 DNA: TGTGCCAGCAGCGGAGCGATCGACACCGGGGAGCTGTTTTTT; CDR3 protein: CASSGAIDTGELFF
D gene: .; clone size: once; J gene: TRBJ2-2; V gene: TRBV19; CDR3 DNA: TGTGCCAGTAGTCTTGTAGGGGTGAACACCGGGGAGCTGTTTTTT; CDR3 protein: CASSLVGVNTGELFF
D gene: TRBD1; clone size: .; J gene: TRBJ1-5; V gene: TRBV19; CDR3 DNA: TGTGCCAGTACCAACGACAGGGTTCAGCCCCAGCATTTT; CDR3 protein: CASTNDRVQPQHF
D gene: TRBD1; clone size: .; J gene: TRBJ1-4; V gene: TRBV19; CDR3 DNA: TGTGCCAGTAGCCTCCTACAGGGGGCGCTGAGGGAAAAACTGTTTTTT; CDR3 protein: CASSLLQGALREKLFF
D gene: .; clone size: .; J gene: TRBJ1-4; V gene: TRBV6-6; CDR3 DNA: TGTGCCAGCAGCGAACCGAGGACACACCTCGGTGAAAAACTGTTTTTT; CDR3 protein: CASSEPRTHLGEKLFF
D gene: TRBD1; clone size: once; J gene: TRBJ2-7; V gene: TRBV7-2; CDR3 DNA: TGTGCCAGCAGCCAACGTCCCAGGGGGCACGTTTACGAGCAGTACTTC; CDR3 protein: CASSQRPRGHVYEQYF
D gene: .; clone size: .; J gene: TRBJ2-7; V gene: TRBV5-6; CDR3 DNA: TGTGCCAGCAGCAGACAGGACTACGAGCAGTACTTC; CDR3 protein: CASSRQDYEQYF
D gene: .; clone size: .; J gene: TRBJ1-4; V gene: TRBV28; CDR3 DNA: TGTGCCAGCGGATTCGGGAGGAGTAATGAAAAACTGTTTTTT; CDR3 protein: CASGFGRSNEKLFF
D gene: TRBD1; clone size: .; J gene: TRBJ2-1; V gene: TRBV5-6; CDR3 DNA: TGTGCCAGCAGCCTGGGGACAGGGGGTGAGCAGTTCTTC; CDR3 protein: CASSLGTGGEQFF
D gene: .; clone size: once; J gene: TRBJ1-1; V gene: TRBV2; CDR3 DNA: TGTGCCAGCAGTGATGGGGGGAGTGAAGCTTTCTTT; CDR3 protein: CASSDGGSEAFF